This TCR beta chain was recovered during a study of CD8+ T cells in alopecia areata. Study at large: The drug, oral tofacitinib, was given to treated patients at 5 to 10 mg twice daily. Points from the study as a whole: Elevated clonality characterized lesional scalp relative to normal scalp, particularly in alopecia totalis/universalis.

The study team obtained lesional scalp punch biopsies and peripheral blood from alopecia areata patients. Sorted populations comprised CD4+ and CD8+ T cells obtained from PBMCs. Extraction of RNA preceded its reverse transcription into cDNA, which served as the sequencing template. Generated by immunoSEQ multiplex PCR, the TCRdb table keeps only in-frame clones and is missing some. The table includes some 120,000 clones, around 60% detected once. V dropped 6 bases and J dropped 9; count of bases not matched to a gene: 8. Germline V CDR1 and CDR2: MNHNS, SASEGT. This CDR3 spans 13 amino acids. With regard to this clone: The antigen remains unidentified.

The source is a human donor with alopecia areata. This sequence joins TRBV6-1 and TRBJ2-5, with 9 bases that match TRBD1. This specimen consisted of CD4+ T cells sorted from blood, obtained at week 0. Here the CDR3 reads CASRQTGGVPQYF. As DNA, the CDR3 is TGTGCCAGCAGGCAGACAGGGGGTGTTCCCCAGTACTTC.